This T cell receptor beta chain was profiled in a study of cytomegalovirus exposure and HLA in healthy donors. For the study at large: Early released data comprised around 80 million unique TCRs from HLA-typed donors. Clustering assigned 81% of the approximately 400 genotyped donors to the Caucasian-associated ancestry cluster. Study-level findings and limits: Later analysis showed most CMV-associated TCR beta chains appearing HLA-restricted.

Unrecorded immune exposure was likely among donors, who were nominally healthy when sampled. A word on this clone: Its specificity is not known.

In the PCR, 60 Vbeta and 13 Jbeta primers were used. Measured with immunoSEQ multiplex PCR; TCRdb has only the in-frame clones, and not every one. The top ten hold just over 4.5% of the sample, which has 150,000 or so clones, 65% to 85% seen once. CDR1 and CDR2 (germline): WSHSY, SAAADI. J was trimmed by 0 bases and V by 6 bases; bases with no gene match: 5. The CDR3 is made up of 15 amino acids. This TCR was sampled from a woman aged 45 to 65 in good health and CMV-seropositive. Sequenced: PBMCs. This chain uses TRBV10-2 with TRBJ2-4; 7 nucleotides align to TRBD1. CDR3 coding DNA: TGCGCCAGCAGGAGGGACAGTCTAGCCAAAAACATTCAGTACTTC. Residues: CASRRDSLAKNIQYF.